Sequencing of this TCR beta chain was carried out in a study of shared clonotypes between healthy human individuals. Study outcomes and limitations: Only a few donors were included, so the genetic and exposure-history diversity represented was limited. The generation probabilities recorded for non-shared clonotypes fell below those of clonotypes shared by all four donors.

The sorted-subset replicate PCRs were given around 200 ng DNA, which is 30,000 to 35,000 T cell genomes. Here immunoSEQ multiplex PCR was the method, and the copy in TCRdb shows in-frame clones only, minus some. Of about 610,000 clones listed, approximately 97% are singletons. With 2 bases removed from V and 5 bases from J, the gap between germline ends came to 11 bases. Germline CDR1 reads SGHRS; CDR2 reads YFSETQ. CDR3 length equals 15 residues. Remarks on this clone: Antigen: not known.

This clonotype was sampled from a woman in her twenties or thirties in good health. The sequenced sample was naive CD4+ T cells sorted from blood. Subset of the sample: CD45RA+ positively selected. The chain carries TRBV5-1 and TRBJ1-6; D possibly corresponds to TRBD1 (5 bases). CDR3 nucleotide sequence: TGCGCCAGCAGCTTAAAGACAGCTCATAATTCACCCCTCCACTTT. Translating it yields CASSLKTAHNSPLHF.